The clone carrying this T cell receptor beta chain turned up a few times. CDR1 is SQVTM, CDR2 ANQGSEA, per germline. The V end lost 7 bases, the J end lost 1 base, and 14 bases lay between the germline ends. The CDR3 is 14 amino acids. Each CDR3 protein is one row after TCRdb ran MiXCR on the 5' RACE reads. The sample has more than 50,000 distinct CDR3 sequences; around 5.6% are singletons. This sample is part of a study of early T cells in non-severe SARS-CoV-2 infection. This chain links TRBV29-1 with TRBJ1-5; D might be TRBD1 (5 bases). Material: whole blood. The receptor comes from an adult who was a healthcare worker with PCR-confirmed SARS-CoV-2 infection or an uninfected control (not recorded which). The CDR3 is CSAVGHGSNQPQHF. The CDR3 DNA sequence: TGCAGCGCCGTCGGACACGGAAGCAATCAGCCCCAGCATTTT.